This note documents a single T cell receptor (beta chain) sequence. Its antigen is unidentified. It was with 60 Vbeta and 13 Jbeta primers that the PCR ran. Assay: immunoSEQ multiplex PCR; the TCRdb copy retains only in-frame clones and omits some. The sample includes 130,000 or so clones, more than 80% of them seen just once. This entry is derived from a study of cytomegalovirus exposure and HLA in healthy donors. Study-wide points: Later, an analysis showed that TCR beta chains associated with HLA were more clonally expanded than others that were equally common.

After removal of 11 bases from V and 6 bases from J, the junction contained 9 bases not matched to a gene. The CDR3 is made up of 12 amino acids. The germline gives CDR1 SNHLY, CDR2 FYNNEI. The chain is built from TRBV2 and TRBJ2-7; 8 bases agree with TRBD1. Sequenced material: PBMCs. The source of this sequence is a woman aged 25 to 39 in good health and CMV-seropositive. The CDR3: CAGKETGVEQYF. CDR3 DNA sequence: TGTGCCGGCAAGGAGACAGGGGTCGAGCAGTACTTC.